This entry lists 16 T cell receptor beta chains sequenced from one sample in a study of CD8+ T cells in alopecia areata (dated by TCRdb to 2016 to 2019). The method was the immunoSEQ multiplex PCR assay. For TCR sequencing, RNA was extracted from every sample and reverse transcribed into cDNA to serve as template. Not all clones reach the TCRdb copy of this immuneACCESS table, which keeps in-frame sequences only. Checked studies attribute under half of the gap to unresolved V genes and leave the rest unexplained. This sample is represented by 150,000 to 160,000 clones; under 60% of them were singletons. Clones ranked in the top ten supply approximately 19% of the sample. The time point label here, explained by the study, means: baseline before oral tofacitinib. The specimen was CD8+ T cells sorted from blood, collected at week 0. The receptors were gathered from a human donor with alopecia areata.

This chain uses TRBV19 with TRBJ2-7, with D possibly TRBD1 on 5 matching bases. There are 15 residues in the CDR3. Germline V CDR1 and CDR2: LNHDA, SQIVND (reference sequence). Trimming left V 6 bases short and J 2 bases short, with 17 bases between. DNA for the CDR3: TGTGCCAGTAGCAATCTAATGACAGTTCCCTACGAGCAGTACTTC. As protein: CASSNLMTVPYEQYF.

The V and J genes are TRBV25-1 and TRBJ1-5, with 9 bases aligning to TRBD1. CDR1 MGHDK and CDR2 SYGVNS come from the germline V gene. The CDR3 is 13 residues long. Unmatched junction bases numbered 1, after V lost 4 bases and J lost 6 bases. As DNA, the CDR3 is TGTGCCAGCAGTGGGGGACAGGGTCAGCCCCAGCATTTT. Amino acid sequence: CASSGGQGQPQHF. The full variable domain, completed using reference TRBV25-1 and TRBJ1-5, is EADIYQTPRYLVIGTGKKITLECSQTMGHDKMYWYQQDPGMELHLIHYSYGVNSTEKGDLSSESTVSRIRTEHFPLTLESARPSHTSQYLCASSGGQGQPQHFGDGTRLSIL.

This clone was detected a few times. The chain links TRBV14 to TRBJ2-5; D remains ambiguous. This CDR3 region has 15 residues. Trimming removed 4 bases at V and 5 bases at J, with 17 bases between. Germline V gene sequence: CDR1 SGHDN, CDR2 FVKESK. CDR3 bases: TGTGCCAGCAGCCTTACACGCACCCCTGGGGAGACCCAGTACTTC. Its translation is CASSLTRTPGETQYF.

This clone was counted only a few times. The rearrangement links TRBV7-9 to TRBJ1-1; no clear D. This CDR3 contains 12 residues. Between the trimmed V and J ends, which lost 3 bases and 4 bases, there was a span of 6 bases. Per the germline V gene, CDR1 is SEHNR and CDR2 is FQNEAQ (reference sequence). CDR3 nucleotides: TGTGCCAGCAGCTTTACGGGCACTGAAGCTTTCTTT. Protein sequence: CASSFTGTEAFF. The full variable domain, completed using reference TRBV7-9 and TRBJ1-1, is DTGVSQNPRHKITKRGQNVTFRCDPISEHNRLYWYRQTLGQGPEFLTYFQNEAQLEKSRLLSDRFSAERPKGSFSTLEIQRTEQGDSAMYLCASSFTGTEAFFGQGTRLTVV.

This clone was picked up a small number of times. This chain's CDR3 is CASSGSSGGTDTQYF. CDR3 coding DNA: TGTGCCAGCAGCGGATCTAGCGGAGGCACAGATACGCAGTATTTT. This rearrangement joins TRBV9 to TRBJ2-3; 7 bases agree with TRBD2. CDR1 is SGDLS and CDR2 is YYNGEE in the germline V gene. J gave up 1 base and V 3 bases, and 5 bases lay outside the gene matches. This CDR3 spans 15 amino acids.

V and J are TRBV7-3 and TRBJ2-7; possibly TRBD2 for D (6 bases). The germline V gene encodes CDR1 SGHTA and CDR2 FQGTGA. The CDR3 is made up of 13 amino acids. V lost 4 bases to trimming and J lost 4 bases, with 11 bases between them. The CDR3 region is CASSSGSGYEQYF. DNA of the CDR3: TGTGCCAGCAGCTCCGGCAGCGGGTACGAGCAGTACTTC. The whole variable domain, filled in from reference TRBV7-3 and TRBJ2-7, reads GAGVSQTPSNKVTEKGKYVELRCDPISGHTALYWYRQSLGQGPEFLIYFQGTGAADDSGLPNDRFFAVRPEGSVSTLKIQRTERGDSAVYLCASSSGSGYEQYFGPGTRLTVT.

The chain is built from TRBV4-3 and TRBJ1-6, with D unresolved. Trimming took 0 bases from V and 15 from J, leaving 12 bases between them. The CDR3 totals 13 residues. The germline CDR1 and CDR2 sequences are LGHNA and YSLEER. CDR3 amino acids: CASSQDPPAFLHF. CDR3 bases: TGCGCCAGCAGCCAAGACCCGCCAGCCTTCCTCCACTTT.

The chain links TRBV18 to TRBJ1-1; D is unresolved. The CDR3 is 13 residues long. CDR1 is KGHSH and CDR2 is LQKENI in the germline V gene. Trimming took off 0 bases at V and 6 bases at J, with 8 bases between the two ends. Written as DNA, the CDR3 is TGTGCCAGCTCACCACCCTACGGCTCTGAAGCTTTCTTT. Its translation is CASSPPYGSEAFF.

There are many counts of this clone. The CDR3 spells CASSEGLGYTGELFF. CDR3 nucleotides: TGTGCCAGCAGTGAAGGGCTAGGATACACCGGGGAGCTGTTTTTT. V usage is TRBV6-1 and J usage is TRBJ2-2; D gene ambiguous. The CDR3 covers 15 residues. V was cut by 1 base and J by 3 bases, with 9 bases left in between. Germline values: CDR1 MNHNS, CDR2 SASEGT.

The V and J genes are TRBV7-2 and TRBJ2-1, with 8 bases that match TRBD2. CDR1 and CDR2 (germline): SGHTA, FQGNSA. Trimming cost V 4 bases and J 8 bases; bases outside gene matches: 10. This CDR3 is built from 15 residues. In DNA, the CDR3 is TGTGCCAGCAGCTCGAATAGCGGGGCGTGGGATGAGCAGTTCTTC. Amino acids: CASSSNSGAWDEQFF.

This clone was counted between two and nine times. CDR3 DNA sequence: TGTGCCAGCAGTCCCAGGACGGGAGGGAGCACTGAAGCTTTCTTT. Residues: CASSPRTGGSTEAFF. J is TRBJ1-1 and V is TRBV28; no definite D call. In germline, CDR1 is MDHEN, CDR2 SYDVKM. Trimming removed 5 bases from V and 4 bases from J, with 17 bases in between. This CDR3 has 15 residues.

CDR3 amino acids: CASSDLAFSSYNEQFF. CDR3 nucleotide sequence: TGTGCCAGCAGCGACCTAGCGTTTAGCTCCTACAATGAGCAGTTCTTC. J is TRBJ2-1 and V is TRBV9, with a possible D match to TRBD2 (6 bases). V dropped 3 bases and J dropped 0 bases, with 13 bases sitting between them. The CDR3 totals 16 residues. Germline V gene sequence: CDR1 SGDLS, CDR2 YYNGEE.

The V and J genes are TRBV4-3 and TRBJ2-1; 9 nucleotides match TRBD2. Trimming took 3 bases from V and 8 from J; bases not matched to a gene: 5. CDR1 is LGHNA, CDR2 YSLEER, per germline. The CDR3 is 14 amino acids. The CDR3 bases are TGCGCCAGCAGCCAGCGGGGGGGCGAGGATGAGCAGTTCTTC. This codes for CASSQRGGEDEQFF.

CDR3 protein: CASSLRTNRYEQYF. The CDR3 nucleotides are TGTGCCAGCAGCTTAAGGACAAATAGGTACGAGCAGTACTTC. The V and J genes are TRBV11-2 and TRBJ2-7; maybe TRBD1 (5 bases). In germline, CDR1 is SGHAT, CDR2 FQNNGV. The V gene lost 2 bases and the J gene lost 4 bases, with 12 bases spanning the gap. This CDR3 contains 14 residues.

This rearrangement joins TRBV6-1 to TRBJ2-7, with D unresolved. CDR1 is MNHNS, CDR2 SASEGT, per germline. The CDR3 is 13 residues long. V was trimmed by 7 bases and J by 2 bases, leaving 12 bases between them. This CDR3 reads CASTTSSPYEQYF. CDR3 DNA: TGTGCCAGCACTACGAGTTCCCCCTACGAGCAGTACTTC.

J is TRBJ1-1 and V is TRBV29-1, with TRBD1 as a possible D gene (5 bases). Germline lookup yields CDR1 SQVTM and CDR2 ANQGSEA. Trimming shortened V by 5 bases and J by 1 base, and 14 bases separated the two germline ends. The CDR3 is made up of 14 amino acids. The CDR3 region has the DNA TGCAGCGTTAGTGGGGGTGAGGAGAACACTGAAGCTTTCTTT. Translating it yields CSVSGGEENTEAFF.